This T cell receptor beta chain was found in a study of T cell changes during pregnancy in multiple sclerosis. The ends were cut back, 1 base at V and 2 bases at J, with 18 bases in the middle. CDR3 length: 17 residues. CDR1 and CDR2 from the germline V gene are KGHSH and LQKENI. Profiling relied on immunoSEQ multiplex PCR, and the TCRdb table lists in-frame clones only, not all of them. The table records tens of thousands of clones, almost 95% of them present only once. The chain joins TRBV18 to TRBJ2-7, with D perhaps TRBD2 (6 bases). This sample comprised peripheral blood, obtained after pregnancy. This TCR derives from a female donor with multiple sclerosis, enrolled in a pregnancy study. The CDR3 coding sequence is TGTGCCAGCTCACCACTTCCGGTAGGGCCGGGGGCCTACGAGCAGTACTTC. It yields the protein CASSPLPVGPGAYEQYF.